The present entry profiles one TCR beta chain with its context. Its antigen is currently unknown. The CDR3 length is 18 residues. Looked up from germline, CDR1 is MGHRA and CDR2 is YSYEKL. V gave up 0 bases and J gave up 1 base; unmatched junction bases: 12. The sample comes from a study of shared clonotypes between healthy human individuals. Broader study findings: Only blood was sampled, and tissue TCR repertoires likely differ from blood ones. Rarefaction showed sorted-subset sequencing was incomplete despite large depth.

Repertoires were generated with immunoSEQ multiplex PCR, while TCRdb's copy carries only in-frame clones and drops some. The top ten hold roughly 1.7% of the sample, which has about 2,100,000 clones, 85% to 95% seen once. CD45RO negativity and positive selection for CCR7 defined naive CD8 cells, a population that excluded terminally differentiated effector memory CD45RA+ cells. Caucasian adults living in Nashville, Tennessee, provided all samples. The TCR originated in a man aged 18 to 30 in good health. Some clones in this sample may be carry-over from other donors' samples. V is TRBV4-1 and J is TRBJ2-7; 7 nucleotides align to TRBD2. The sample consisted of naive CD8+ T cells from PBMCs. The CDR3 DNA sequence: TGCGCCAGCAGCCAAGATAAAGATCTAGCGGCTAGTTCCTACGAGCAGTACTTC. Protein product: CASSQDKDLAASSYEQYF.